This entry lists 14 T cell receptor beta chains sequenced from one sample in a study of shared clonotypes between healthy human individuals. Sequencing was performed with immunoSEQ multiplex PCR; in TCRdb, only in-frame clones are kept and a portion is missing. The repertoire holds approximately 240,000 clones, with approximately 65% as singletons. Specimen: memory CD4+ T cells sorted from blood. The subset was: CD45RA-negative fraction. These receptors all come from a man younger than 45 in good health.

The V gene is TRBV7-8, the J gene TRBJ2-1; 9 positions match TRBD2. The CDR3 sequence is 16 residues long. Looked up from germline, CDR1 is SGHVS and CDR2 is FQNEAQ. Trimming cost V 2 bases and J 13 bases; bases outside gene matches: 15. CDR3 protein: CASSLRRVIAGENQFF. The CDR3 DNA sequence: TGTGCCAGCAGCTTAAGAAGGGTTATAGCGGGAGAGAACCAGTTCTTC.

This clone was counted only a few times. This chain connects TRBV29-1 to TRBJ1-1; D unresolved. The CDR3 consists of 13 residues. V lost 7 bases, J lost 4 bases, and 16 bases lay in between. The V gene's germline CDR1 is SQVTM and CDR2 ANQGSEA. CDR3 DNA sequence: TGCAGCGCCCACACGGGTGAGGGCACTGAAGCTTTCTTT. Protein product: CSAHTGEGTEAFF.

In this sample, this clone turned up a few times. Other nucleotide sequences from this sample produce the same CDR3. The V gene is TRBV11-3, the J gene TRBJ2-2; D remains ambiguous. Germline V gene sequence: CDR1 SGHNT, CDR2 YENEEA. Trimming cost V 1 base and J 2 bases, with 5 bases left between them. This CDR3 has 14 residues. The CDR3: CASSLARNTGELFF. CDR3 in DNA: TGTGCCAGCAGCTTAGCTCGCAACACCGGGGAGCTGTTTTTT.

This chain connects TRBV7-9 to TRBJ2-3, with D possibly matching TRBD1 (6 bases). Per germline, CDR1 SEHNR and CDR2 FQNEAQ (reference sequence). V was cut by 7 bases and J by 3 bases, with 20 bases left in between. This CDR3 has 16 amino acids. CDR3 DNA sequence: TGTGCCAGCACCCCTATGCCGACAGGCTATACAGATACGCAGTATTTT. Its translation: CASTPMPTGYTDTQYF.

This clone was seen only a few times. The rearrangement joins TRBV10-1 to TRBJ2-7; unclear D gene. Germline-derived CDR1 and CDR2 are WNHNN and SYGVQD (reference sequence). With 5 bases removed from V and 0 bases from J, the gap between germline ends came to 11 bases. This CDR3 region has 14 residues. The CDR3 bases are TGCGCCAGCAGTTCGGCGTATAGCTCCTACGAGCAGTACTTC. Amino acids: CASSSAYSSYEQYF.

The chain couples TRBV18 to TRBJ1-2; D is unclear. This CDR3 contains 17 residues. Between the trimmed V and J ends, which lost 4 bases and 4 bases, there was a span of 22 bases. Germline V gene sequence: CDR1 KGHSH, CDR2 LQKENI. The CDR3 bases are TGTGCCAGCTCACTGGGCAGGCTAATCAATTTCGGCTATGGCTACACCTTC. It yields the protein CASSLGRLINFGYGYTF. The whole variable domain, remainder taken from reference TRBV18 and TRBJ1-2, is NAGVMQNPRHLVRRRGQEARLRCSPMKGHSHVYWYRQLPEEGLKFMVYLQKENIIDESGMPKERFSAEFPKEGPSILRIQQVVRGDSAAYFCASSLGRLINFGYGYTFGSGTRLTVV.

The chain employs TRBV6-6 and TRBJ2-1; 9 bases agree with TRBD1. CDR3 size: 15 residues. Unmatched junction bases numbered 5, after V lost 4 bases and J lost 4 bases. The germline V gene encodes CDR1 MNHNY and CDR2 SVGAGI (reference sequence). The CDR3 loop reads CASSSQGARYNEQFF. The DNA of the CDR3 is TGTGCCAGCAGTTCACAGGGGGCGCGGTACAATGAGCAGTTCTTC.

The V gene is TRBV27, the J gene TRBJ2-2; no clear D. This CDR3 spans 14 amino acids. Trimming shortened V by 4 bases and J by 4 bases, and 10 bases separated the two germline ends. CDR1 is MNHEY and CDR2 is SMNVEV in the germline V gene (reference sequence). The CDR3 sequence: CASSYMAVTGELFF. The CDR3, as DNA: TGTGCCAGCAGTTACATGGCAGTCACCGGGGAGCTGTTTTTT.

CDR3 region: CASSWGQRPSTDTQYF. As DNA, the CDR3 is TGCGCCAGCAGCTGGGGCCAGCGGCCCAGCACAGATACGCAGTATTTT. The chain has TRBV5-1 and TRBJ2-3; the D call may be TRBD1 or TRBD2 (5 bases each). The germline V gene encodes CDR1 SGHRS and CDR2 YFSETQ. The V gene lost 3 bases and the J gene lost 0 bases, with 14 bases spanning the gap. The CDR3 spans 16 residues.

This clone appeared a single time. The chain employs TRBV28 and TRBJ2-1; 11 bases agree with TRBD2. J lost 8 bases, V lost 6 bases, and 9 bases had no gene match. The CDR3 consists of 15 residues. Germline CDR1 is MDHEN and CDR2 is SYDVKM. The CDR3: CASRPTSGRGDEQFF. DNA of the CDR3: TGTGCCAGCAGACCAACTAGCGGGAGAGGGGATGAGCAGTTCTTC. Filled out from reference TRBV28 and TRBJ2-1, the complete variable domain reads DVKVTQSSRYLVKRTGEKVFLECVQDMDHENMFWYRQDPGLGLRLIYFSYDVKMKEKGDIPEGYSVSREKKERFSLILESASTNQTSMYLCASRPTSGRGDEQFFGPGTRLTVL.

The chain employs TRBV5-5 and TRBJ2-7; 8 bases map to TRBD1. V was pared by 4 bases and J by 3 bases, with 9 bases of the junction left unmatched. Germline CDR1 is SGHKS and CDR2 is YYEKEE (reference sequence). CDR3 size: 15 residues. The CDR3: CASSLQDREVYEQYF. The CDR3 nucleotides read TGTGCCAGCAGCCTCCAGGACAGGGAAGTCTACGAGCAGTACTTC.

The V call is TRBV11-2, the J call TRBJ1-4; D is uncertain. Germline CDR1 and CDR2: SGHAT and FQNNGV. This CDR3 contains 15 residues. V lost 0 bases, J lost 12 bases, and 17 bases lay in between. CDR3 bases: TGTGCCAGCAGCTTAGATACTTGGGCGAGTGGGGAACTGTTTTTT. Translation gives CASSLDTWASGELFF. Filled out from reference TRBV11-2 and TRBJ1-4, the complete variable domain reads EAGVAQSPRYKIIEKRQSVAFWCNPISGHATLYWYQQILGQGPKLLIQFQNNGVVDDSQLPKDRFSAERLKGVDSTLKIQPAKLEDSAVYLCASSLDTWASGELFFGSGTQLSVL.

There are a few counts of this clone. At one of its ends the junction is not consistent with the germline gene, which may arise from a read error. The rearrangement uses TRBV7-9 and TRBJ2-2; 11 bases match TRBD2. The CDR3 has 15 residues. Germline V lookup: CDR1 SEHNR, CDR2 FQNEAQ (reference sequence). CDR3 protein: CASSLAGGYTGELFF. CDR3 coding DNA: TGTGCCAGCAGCCTAGCGGGAGGATACACCGGGGAGCTGTTTTTT.

The CDR3 coding sequence is TGTGCCTGGGGGTCCAGATTCAGGGGGCGCGGGAACACTGAAGCTTTCTTT. This translates into CAWGSRFRGRGNTEAFF. This sequence joins TRBV30 and TRBJ1-1, with 8 bases matching TRBD1. The CDR3 consists of 17 residues. Germline V gene sequence: CDR1 GTSNPN, CDR2 SVGIG (reference sequence). The V gene end was trimmed by 5 bases and the J gene end by 1 base; junction bases not matched to a gene: 15.